This entry concerns a single T cell receptor beta chain. Then a second PCR, running roughly 7 to 11 cycles, was carried out with a sample-barcoded 5' primer and a J-beta primer mix. One entry per CDR3 protein results from TCRdb running MiXCR on the 5' RACE reads. The data show about 1,400,000 distinct CDR3 sequences, with 59% seen just once and over 6.5% held by the top ten. The data originate from a study of blood T cells in healthy people across ages. Trimming took 0 bases from V and 11 from J, leaving 13 bases between them. This CDR3 has 13 residues. Germline V gene lookup returns CDR1 MGHRA and CDR2 YSYEKL.

The origin of this receptor is a young man in good health. The chain combines TRBV4-1 with TRBJ1-1; no clear D gene. Source material: blood. CDR3 DNA sequence: TGCGCCAGCAGCCAAGATCGATGGAACCTGGCTTTCTTT. This translates into CASSQDRWNLAFF.